This TCR beta chain was captured in a study of T cell responses to AZD1222 COVID-19 vaccine. TCRdb keeps only in-frame clones here, not all; method: immunoSEQ multiplex PCR. This table holds some 130,000 clones, around 90% found once. Germline values: CDR1 MNHEY, CDR2 SVGAGI. This CDR3 has 15 amino acids. Trimming at V came to 7 bases and at J to 8 bases, leaving 16 bases not matched to a gene. With regard to this clone: Its antigen is not identified.

General study results and limits: Variant regions that are unmutated are reportedly the target of nearly half of spike-specific TCRs. It should be noted that donors were predominantly white British and more often female, and clonal diversity was possibly underestimated.

The receptor was isolated from an adult in good health. The specimen comprised peripheral blood, sampled on day 0 of AZD1222 vaccination. This chain uses TRBV6-5 with TRBJ1-2; 7 bases line up with TRBD1. As DNA, the CDR3 is TGTGCCAGCACTACGACCGGGACAGACGTCCGGGGCTACACCTTC. Protein sequence: CASTTTGTDVRGYTF.